Below, one TCR beta chain is given with its context. Its antigen is currently unknown. The TCR alpha and TCR beta cDNA libraries, bearing sample barcodes and UMIs, were generated by 5'RACE using constant-segment primers. TCRdb reanalysed the 5' RACE reads using MiXCR and keeps one entry per CDR3 protein. The data hold approximately 180,000 distinct CDR3 sequences, with around 16% observed a single time. V trimming: 1 base; J trimming: 13 bases; junction bases outside the gene matches: 10. Germline assignment: CDR1 SEHNR and CDR2 FQNEAQ (reference sequence). The CDR3 spans 14 residues. The data are from a study of T-cell memory formation after mild COVID-19. Study outcomes and limitations: The authors left the SARS-CoV-2 specificity of second-wave clones peaking on day 37 unconfirmed.

What was sequenced was PBMCs or a T cell subset sorted from them (not recorded which). The receptor was isolated from an adult woman who had mild COVID-19 (a few samples of this study predate the infection). Cell type and time point are not known. This rearrangement joins TRBV7-9 to TRBJ2-1; 7 bases line up with TRBD1. The CDR3 coding sequence is TGTGCCAGCAGCTTAGTTTCAGGGGGTTATTTACAGTTCTTC. It yields the protein CASSLVSGGYLQFF. Together with reference TRBV7-9 and TRBJ2-1, the CDR3 gives the full variable domain: DTGVSQNPRHKITKRGQNVTFRCDPISEHNRLYWYRQTLGQGPEFLTYFQNEAQLEKSRLLSDRFSAERPKGSFSTLEIQRTEQGDSAMYLCASSLVSGGYLQFFGPGTRLTVL.